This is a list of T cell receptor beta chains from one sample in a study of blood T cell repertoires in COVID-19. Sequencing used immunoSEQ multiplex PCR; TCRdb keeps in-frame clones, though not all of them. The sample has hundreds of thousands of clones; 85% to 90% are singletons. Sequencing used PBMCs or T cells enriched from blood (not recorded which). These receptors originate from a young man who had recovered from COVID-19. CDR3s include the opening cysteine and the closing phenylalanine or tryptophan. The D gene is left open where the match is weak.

cdr3_aa: CASTELAREDTQYF; d_call: NA; v_call: TRBV7-8; j_call: TRBJ2-3
cdr3_aa: CASSLAAVIAGSYEQYF; d_call: TRBD2; v_call: TRBV7-2; j_call: TRBJ2-7
cdr3_aa: CASSLETSGTGRSYNEQFF; d_call: TRBD2; v_call: TRBV23-1; j_call: TRBJ2-1
cdr3_aa: CASSVGQGTGELFF; d_call: NA; v_call: TRBV9; j_call: TRBJ2-2
cdr3_aa: CASSQEAGRAQPQHF; d_call: NA; v_call: TRBV4-1; j_call: TRBJ1-5
cdr3_aa: CASSRREGYNEQFF; d_call: TRBD2; v_call: TRBV25-1; j_call: TRBJ2-1
cdr3_aa: CASSFNLASHEQYF; d_call: NA; v_call: TRBV28; j_call: TRBJ2-7
cdr3_aa: CASSDPGQGTGELFF; d_call: TRBD1; v_call: TRBV28; j_call: TRBJ2-2
cdr3_aa: CASSNWTSGKNEQYF; d_call: TRBD2; v_call: TRBV11-2; j_call: TRBJ2-7
cdr3_aa: CAIRETGTADGYTF; d_call: TRBD1; v_call: TRBV10-3; j_call: TRBJ1-2
cdr3_aa: CASSASGSAADTQYF; d_call: TRBD2; v_call: TRBV9; j_call: TRBJ2-3
cdr3_aa: CASTSGDGYTF; d_call: NA; v_call: TRBV6-5; j_call: TRBJ1-2
cdr3_aa: CASSVQGDSNQPQHF; d_call: TRBD1; v_call: TRBV27; j_call: TRBJ1-5
cdr3_aa: CASSSPGETNGYTF; d_call: NA; v_call: TRBV5-1; j_call: TRBJ1-2
cdr3_aa: CASTPGTVLAADTQYF; d_call: TRBD1; v_call: TRBV28; j_call: TRBJ2-3
cdr3_aa: CASSGGGDTQYF; d_call: NA; v_call: TRBV6-4; j_call: TRBJ2-3
cdr3_aa: CASSSRGSGSYEQYF; d_call: NA; v_call: TRBV5-4; j_call: TRBJ2-7
cdr3_aa: CASSIHRSSYEQYF; d_call: NA; v_call: TRBV19; j_call: TRBJ2-7
cdr3_aa: CASSQDGSETQYF; d_call: NA; v_call: TRBV4-2; j_call: TRBJ2-5
cdr3_aa: CASSEGLAGGRFYEQYF; d_call: TRBD2; v_call: TRBV5-5; j_call: TRBJ2-7
cdr3_aa: CASSQSSSVQYF; d_call: NA; v_call: TRBV3-1/TRBV3-2; j_call: TRBJ2-5
cdr3_aa: CASRSLSRESGELFF; d_call: TRBD2; v_call: TRBV28; j_call: TRBJ2-2
cdr3_aa: CASSGDGTAGFGELFF; d_call: NA; v_call: TRBV6-2/TRBV6-3; j_call: TRBJ2-2
cdr3_aa: CASQGSPEYEQYF; d_call: NA; v_call: TRBV19; j_call: TRBJ2-7
cdr3_aa: CASSALGQDEAFF; d_call: NA; v_call: TRBV5-6; j_call: TRBJ1-1
cdr3_aa: CASSSGLAGGYEQFF; d_call: TRBD2; v_call: TRBV7-6; j_call: TRBJ2-1
cdr3_aa: CASSPRGAGNEQFF; d_call: NA; v_call: TRBV19; j_call: TRBJ2-1
cdr3_aa: CASSPSPTGLGGELFF; d_call: NA; v_call: TRBV7-6; j_call: TRBJ2-2
cdr3_aa: CASSLVEGTEAFF; d_call: NA; v_call: TRBV7-8; j_call: TRBJ1-1
cdr3_aa: CATSREVWGRDKGTF; d_call: NA; v_call: TRBV15; j_call: TRBJ1-2
cdr3_aa: CASSPGPEAQYF; d_call: NA; v_call: TRBV7-6; j_call: TRBJ2-3
cdr3_aa: CASSPGLRPNTGELFF; d_call: NA; v_call: TRBV5-1; j_call: TRBJ2-2
cdr3_aa: CASSQGHRGGKLFF; d_call: TRBD1; v_call: TRBV3-1/TRBV3-2; j_call: TRBJ1-4
cdr3_aa: CASSESPSGFTYEQYF; d_call: TRBD2; v_call: TRBV6-1; j_call: TRBJ2-7
cdr3_aa: CAWSAHPLDYTLHF; d_call: NA; v_call: TRBV30; j_call: TRBJ1-6
cdr3_aa: CASSLRSGDSYEQYF; d_call: NA; v_call: TRBV11-3; j_call: TRBJ2-7
cdr3_aa: CASKGGGFVAEAFF; d_call: NA; v_call: TRBV19; j_call: TRBJ1-1
cdr3_aa: CSVDASGRKSYNEQFF; d_call: TRBD2; v_call: TRBV29-1; j_call: TRBJ2-1
cdr3_aa: CASSLGQGNTEAFF; d_call: TRBD1; v_call: TRBV28; j_call: TRBJ1-1
cdr3_aa: CAISEAGDGYTF; d_call: NA; v_call: TRBV10-3; j_call: TRBJ1-2
cdr3_aa: CASSQEVTGGNEKLFF; d_call: TRBD1; v_call: TRBV3-1/TRBV3-2; j_call: TRBJ1-4
cdr3_aa: CASNRDRGLVTEAFF; d_call: TRBD1; v_call: TRBV6-5; j_call: TRBJ1-1
cdr3_aa: CAWSRGQNTEAFF; d_call: NA; v_call: TRBV30; j_call: TRBJ1-1
cdr3_aa: CASSEFSGQPQHF; d_call: NA; v_call: TRBV12-3/TRBV12-4; j_call: TRBJ1-5
cdr3_aa: CASSTRLAGPLGEQYF; d_call: TRBD2; v_call: TRBV19; j_call: TRBJ2-7
cdr3_aa: CASSPGGGELFF; d_call: NA; v_call: TRBV11-1; j_call: TRBJ2-2
cdr3_aa: CASSSPRTGRNNEQFF; d_call: TRBD1; v_call: TRBV7-8; j_call: TRBJ2-1
cdr3_aa: CAWSEGGSYEQYF; d_call: NA; v_call: TRBV30; j_call: TRBJ2-7
cdr3_aa: CASSGGGTENYGYTF; d_call: TRBD1; v_call: TRBV28; j_call: TRBJ1-2
cdr3_aa: CASSLALGEGGSGMGTQYF; d_call: TRBD2; v_call: TRBV5-1; j_call: TRBJ2-5
cdr3_aa: CASSETDTTRQYF; d_call: NA; v_call: TRBV19; j_call: TRBJ2-7
cdr3_aa: CASTTPSRGQGANYEQYF; d_call: TRBD1; v_call: TRBV28; j_call: TRBJ2-7
cdr3_aa: CASAPRGGAYEQYF; d_call: TRBD2; v_call: TRBV6-5; j_call: TRBJ2-7
cdr3_aa: CASSGDRQGWYIQYF; d_call: TRBD1; v_call: TRBV5-5; j_call: TRBJ2-4